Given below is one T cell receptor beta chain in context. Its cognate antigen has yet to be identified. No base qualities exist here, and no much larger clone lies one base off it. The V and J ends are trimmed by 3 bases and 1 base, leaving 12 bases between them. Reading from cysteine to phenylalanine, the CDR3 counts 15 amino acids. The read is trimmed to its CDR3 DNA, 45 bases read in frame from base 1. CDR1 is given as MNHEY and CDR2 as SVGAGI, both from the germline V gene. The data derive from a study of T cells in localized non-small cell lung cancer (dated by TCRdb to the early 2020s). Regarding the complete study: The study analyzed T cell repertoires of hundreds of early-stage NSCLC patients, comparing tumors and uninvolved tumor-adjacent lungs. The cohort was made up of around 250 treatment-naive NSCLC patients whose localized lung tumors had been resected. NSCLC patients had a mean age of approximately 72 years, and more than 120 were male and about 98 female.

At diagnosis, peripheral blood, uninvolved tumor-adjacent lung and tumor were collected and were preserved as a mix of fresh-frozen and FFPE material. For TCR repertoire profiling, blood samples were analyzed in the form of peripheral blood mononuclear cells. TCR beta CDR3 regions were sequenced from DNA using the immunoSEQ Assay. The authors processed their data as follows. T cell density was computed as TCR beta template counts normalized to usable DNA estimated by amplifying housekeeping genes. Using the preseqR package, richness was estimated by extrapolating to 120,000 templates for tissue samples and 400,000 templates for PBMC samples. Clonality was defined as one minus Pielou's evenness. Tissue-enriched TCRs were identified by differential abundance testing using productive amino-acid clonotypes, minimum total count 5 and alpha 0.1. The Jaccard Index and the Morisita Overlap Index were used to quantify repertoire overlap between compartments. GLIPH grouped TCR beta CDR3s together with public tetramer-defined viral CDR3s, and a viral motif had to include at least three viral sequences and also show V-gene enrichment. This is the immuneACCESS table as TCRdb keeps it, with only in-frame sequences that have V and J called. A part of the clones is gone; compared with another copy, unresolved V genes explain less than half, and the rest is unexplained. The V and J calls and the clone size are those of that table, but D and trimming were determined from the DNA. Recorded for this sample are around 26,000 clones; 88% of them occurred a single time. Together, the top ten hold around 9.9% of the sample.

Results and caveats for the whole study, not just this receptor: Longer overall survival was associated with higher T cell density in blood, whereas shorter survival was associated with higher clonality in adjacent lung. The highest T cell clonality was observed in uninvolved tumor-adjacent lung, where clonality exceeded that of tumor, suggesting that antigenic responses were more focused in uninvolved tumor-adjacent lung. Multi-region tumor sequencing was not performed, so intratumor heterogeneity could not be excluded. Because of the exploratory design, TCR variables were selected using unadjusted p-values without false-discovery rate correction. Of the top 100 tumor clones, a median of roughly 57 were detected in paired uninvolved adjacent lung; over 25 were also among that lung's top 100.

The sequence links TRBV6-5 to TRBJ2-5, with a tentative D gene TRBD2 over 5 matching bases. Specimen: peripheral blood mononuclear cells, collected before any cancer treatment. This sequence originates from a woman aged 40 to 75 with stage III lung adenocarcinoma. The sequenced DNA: TGTGCCAGCAGTTATAGGAGGCAGGCCCAAGAGACCCAGTACTTC. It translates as CASSYRRQAQETQYF.